The 14 T cell receptor beta chains below come from one sample, sequenced in a study of B cell selection in AIRE deficiency. Profiled with immunoSEQ multiplex PCR; TCRdb holds only in-frame clones, not every one. Of about 23,000 clones listed, 97% were seen once; the top ten hold under 0.2%. Conventional CD4 T cells were sorted as CD4+CD127+ cells. Sequencing input: conventional CD4+ T cells sorted from PBMCs. These receptor sequences come from a human donor with AIRE deficiency.

This chain uses TRBV9 with TRBJ1-1, with TRBD1 identical over 9 bases. The CDR3 totals 15 residues. Germline lookup yields CDR1 SGDLS and CDR2 YYNGEE. The V segment lost 4 bases and the J segment 5 bases; nucleotides outside the gene matches: 9. The CDR3 nucleotides read TGTGCCAGCAGCCCCACCGGACAGGGGTGGACTGAAGCTTTCTTT. Encoded protein: CASSPTGQGWTEAFF.

The rearrangement uses TRBV18 and TRBJ2-7, with D tentatively TRBD1 (6 bases). The CDR3 runs to 16 residues. With 5 bases removed from V and 7 bases from J, the gap between germline ends came to 24 bases. The V gene's germline CDR1 is KGHSH and CDR2 LQKENI. As DNA, the CDR3 is TGTGCCAGCTCAGGGGGCATCGGGCACGCGGTTAAGGAGCAGTACTTC. Translating gives CASSGGIGHAVKEQYF.

Points on this clone: One end of the junction does not line up with germline, which may come from a read error. This sequence joins TRBV5-1 and TRBJ2-5, with 10 bases lining up with TRBD1. The CDR3 covers 16 residues. The germline V gene has CDR1 SGHRS and CDR2 YFSETQ. CDR3 loop: CASTLEGQGMGETQYF. The CDR3 DNA sequence: TGCGCCAGCACCTTGGAGGGACAGGGGATGGGAGAGACCCAGTACTTC.

V is TRBV27 and J is TRBJ2-5, with TRBD1 matching over 10 bases. CDR1 is MNHEY and CDR2 is SMNVEV in the germline V gene (reference sequence). J gave up 4 bases and V 5 bases, and 10 bases lay outside the gene matches. This CDR3 is built from 16 residues. In nucleotides, the CDR3 is TGTGCCAGCAGTCCTTACGGGACAGGGGAAGGAGAGACCCAGTACTTC. This gives the protein CASSPYGTGEGETQYF.

The V and J genes are TRBV9 and TRBJ2-7; D could derive from TRBD1 or TRBD2 (5 bases each). V lost 0 bases and J lost 3, with 13 bases in between. The CDR3 totals 15 residues. Germline CDR1 is SGDLS and CDR2 is YYNGEE. The CDR3 sequence is CASSVGDGSFYEQYF. The CDR3 DNA is TGTGCCAGCAGCGTAGGGGACGGGTCCTTCTACGAGCAGTACTTC.

J is TRBJ2-7 and V is TRBV2; no firm D call. The CDR3 runs 11 residues. Germline loops: CDR1 SNHLY, CDR2 FYNNEI. The V end lost 5 bases, the J end lost 4 bases, and 6 bases lay between the germline ends. The CDR3 sequence: CASSKIYEQYF. CDR3 bases: TGTGCCAGCAGTAAAATATACGAGCAGTACTTC. Full variable domain (outside the CDR3, taken from reference TRBV2 and TRBJ2-7): EPEVTQTPSHQVTQMGQEVILRCVPISNHLYFYWYRQILGQKVEFLVSFYNNEISEKSEIFDDQFSVERPDGSNFTLKIRSTKLEDSAMYFCASSKIYEQYFGPGTRLTVT.

This clone was picked up a small number of times. This chain joins TRBV5-1 and TRBJ1-6; maybe TRBD1 (6 bases). This CDR3 is built from 16 residues. Germline CDR1 and CDR2: SGHRS and YFSETQ. Deletions cut 4 bases from V and 7 bases from J, with 18 bases between. Here the CDR3 reads CASSRDPGDLNSPLHF. The CDR3 coding sequence is TGCGCCAGCAGCCGGGACCCAGGGGACCTGAATTCACCCCTCCACTTT.

V gene TRBV27 combines with J gene TRBJ1-3; no firm D call. This CDR3 comprises 16 residues. V was pared by 0 bases and J by 3 bases, with 12 bases between. Germline values: CDR1 MNHEY, CDR2 SMNVEV (reference sequence). CDR3 DNA: TGTGCCAGCAGTTTATCTGGGGAAGCCTTTGGAAACACCATATATTTT. This gives the protein CASSLSGEAFGNTIYF.

The chain has TRBV2 and TRBJ2-7; no clear D gene. The V gene's germline CDR1 is SNHLY and CDR2 FYNNEI. CDR3 size: 12 residues. Trimming pared 4 bases from V and 3 bases from J, leaving 7 bases between. The CDR3 is CASSVASYEQYF. For the CDR3, the DNA is TGTGCCAGCAGTGTTGCCAGCTACGAGCAGTACTTC.

The CDR3 here is CASSQHSPGTGYEQYF. The CDR3 nucleotides read TGTGCCAGCAGCCAACACAGTCCCGGGACAGGGTACGAGCAGTACTTC. This rearrangement joins TRBV7-2 to TRBJ2-7; the match to TRBD1 covers 9 bases. The CDR3 covers 16 residues. Germline assignment: CDR1 SGHTA and CDR2 FQGNSA. V lost 5 bases, J lost 4 bases, and 12 bases stayed unmatched.

J is TRBJ1-5 and V is TRBV30; no definite D call. Between the trimmed V and J ends, which lost 2 bases and 3 bases, there was a span of 8 bases. The germline CDR1 and CDR2 sequences are GTSNPN and SVGIG (reference sequence). This CDR3 region has 13 residues. In DNA, the CDR3 is TGTGCCTGGAGTAGTCAGCACAATCAGCCCCAGCATTTT. The encoded protein is CAWSSQHNQPQHF.

This chain joins TRBV28 and TRBJ1-1; 9 nucleotides agree with TRBD1. The CDR3 runs to 18 residues. The germline CDR1 and CDR2 sequences are MDHEN and SYDVKM. V lost 6 bases and J lost 10; bases outside the gene matches: 24. CDR3 sequence reads: CASSLPVSAKGQGRLAFF. The CDR3 region has the DNA TGTGCCAGCAGCTTACCTGTTTCTGCAAAGGGACAGGGTAGGTTAGCTTTCTTT.

The chain carries TRBV28 and TRBJ2-7; 7 nucleotides match TRBD2. Losses at the gene ends were 5 bases for V and 1 base for J; bases not matched to a gene: 8. CDR3 size: 15 residues. Looked up from germline, CDR1 is MDHEN and CDR2 is SYDVKM. The CDR3 sequence: CASSLPGLQSYEQYF. The CDR3 nucleotides are TGTGCCAGCAGTCTACCGGGACTACAGTCCTACGAGCAGTACTTC.

This rearrangement joins TRBV28 to TRBJ2-6, with D hard to call. The CDR3 runs to 11 residues. Trimming removed 7 bases at V and 4 bases at J, with 2 bases between. CDR1 is MDHEN and CDR2 is SYDVKM in the germline V gene. The CDR3 reads CASTGANVLTF. The CDR3 DNA is TGTGCCAGCACAGGGGCCAACGTCCTGACTTTC.